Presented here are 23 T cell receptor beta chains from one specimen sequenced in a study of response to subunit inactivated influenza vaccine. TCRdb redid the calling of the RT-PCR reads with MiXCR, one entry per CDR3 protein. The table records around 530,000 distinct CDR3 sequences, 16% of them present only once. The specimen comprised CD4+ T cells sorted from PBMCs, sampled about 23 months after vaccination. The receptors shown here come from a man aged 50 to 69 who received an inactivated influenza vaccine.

As DNA, the CDR3 is TGTGCCACCAGTGATGGCCGCTACGGGACAGGGTCCTACAATGAGCAGTTCTTC. Residues: CATSDGRYGTGSYNEQFF. The rearrangement links TRBV24-1 to TRBJ2-1; 9 nucleotides line up with TRBD1. Looked up from germline, CDR1 is KGHDR and CDR2 is SFDVKD. Trimming cost V 3 bases and J 1 base; bases outside gene matches: 9. This CDR3 contains 18 residues.

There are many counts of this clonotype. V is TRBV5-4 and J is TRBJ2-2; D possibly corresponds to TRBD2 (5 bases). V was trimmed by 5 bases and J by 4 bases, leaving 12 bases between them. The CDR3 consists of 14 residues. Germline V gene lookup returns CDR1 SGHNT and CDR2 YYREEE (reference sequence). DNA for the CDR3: TGTGCCAGCAGGTGGGATCGGGGCACCGGGGAGCTGTTTTTT. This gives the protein CASRWDRGTGELFF.

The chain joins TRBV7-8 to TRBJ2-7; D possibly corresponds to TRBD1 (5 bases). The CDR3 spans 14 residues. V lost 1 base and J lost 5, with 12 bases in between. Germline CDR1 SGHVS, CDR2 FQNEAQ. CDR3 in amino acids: CASSLGQGVHEQYF. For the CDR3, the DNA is TGTGCCAGCAGCTTAGGTCAGGGCGTCCACGAGCAGTACTTC.

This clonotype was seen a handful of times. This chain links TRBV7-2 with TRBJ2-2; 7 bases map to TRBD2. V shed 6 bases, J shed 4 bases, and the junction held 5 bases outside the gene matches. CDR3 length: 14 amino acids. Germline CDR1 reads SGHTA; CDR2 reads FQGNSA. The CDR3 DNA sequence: TGTGCCAGCAGTCAAAGCGGGACCACCGGGGAGCTGTTTTTT. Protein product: CASSQSGTTGELFF.

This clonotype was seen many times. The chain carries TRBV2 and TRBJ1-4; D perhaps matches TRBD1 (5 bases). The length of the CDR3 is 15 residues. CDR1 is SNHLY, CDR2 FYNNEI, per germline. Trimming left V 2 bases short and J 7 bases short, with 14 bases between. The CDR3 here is CASSERNQGSEKLFF. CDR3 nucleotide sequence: TGTGCCAGCAGTGAACGGAACCAGGGTAGTGAAAAACTGTTTTTT.

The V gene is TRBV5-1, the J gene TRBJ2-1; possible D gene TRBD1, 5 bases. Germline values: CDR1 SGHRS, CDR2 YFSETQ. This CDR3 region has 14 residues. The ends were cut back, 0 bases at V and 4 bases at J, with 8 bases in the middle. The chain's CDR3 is CASSLVQGYNEQFF. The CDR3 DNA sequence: TGCGCCAGCAGCTTGGTTCAGGGTTACAATGAGCAGTTCTTC. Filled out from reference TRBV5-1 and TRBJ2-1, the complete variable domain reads KAGVTQTPRYLIKTRGQQVTLSCSPISGHRSVSWYQQTPGQGLQFLFEYFSETQRNKGNFPGRFSGRQFSNSRSEMNVSTLELGDSALYLCASSLVQGYNEQFFGPGTRLTVL.

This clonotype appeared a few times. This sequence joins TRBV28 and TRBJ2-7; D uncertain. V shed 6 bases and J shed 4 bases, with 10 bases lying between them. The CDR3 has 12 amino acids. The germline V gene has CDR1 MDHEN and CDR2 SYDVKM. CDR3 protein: CASRGLIYEQYF. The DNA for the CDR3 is TGTGCCAGCAGGGGGTTAATATACGAGCAGTACTTC. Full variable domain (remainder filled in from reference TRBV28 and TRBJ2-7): DVKVTQSSRYLVKRTGEKVFLECVQDMDHENMFWYRQDPGLGLRLIYFSYDVKMKEKGDIPEGYSVSREKKERFSLILESASTNQTSMYLCASRGLIYEQYFGPGTRLTVT.

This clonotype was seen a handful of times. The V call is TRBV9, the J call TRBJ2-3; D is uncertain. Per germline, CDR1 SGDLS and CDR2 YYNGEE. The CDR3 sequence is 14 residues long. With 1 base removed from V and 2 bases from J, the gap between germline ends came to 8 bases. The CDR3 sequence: CASSVSGVTDTQYF. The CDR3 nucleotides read TGTGCCAGCAGCGTAAGTGGTGTCACAGATACGCAGTATTTT. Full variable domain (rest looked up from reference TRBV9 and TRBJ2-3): DSGVTQTPKHLITATGQRVTLRCSPRSGDLSVYWYQQSLDQGLQFLIQYYNGEERAKGNILERFSAQQFPDLHSELNLSSLELGDSALYFCASSVSGVTDTQYFGPGTRLTVL.

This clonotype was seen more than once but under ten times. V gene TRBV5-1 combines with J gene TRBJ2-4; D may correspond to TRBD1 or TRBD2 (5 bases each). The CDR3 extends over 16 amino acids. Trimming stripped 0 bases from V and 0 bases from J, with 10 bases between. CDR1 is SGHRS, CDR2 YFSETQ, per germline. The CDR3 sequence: CASSLAPGLAKNIQYF. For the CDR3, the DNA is TGCGCCAGCAGCTTGGCTCCGGGGCTAGCCAAAAACATTCAGTACTTC.

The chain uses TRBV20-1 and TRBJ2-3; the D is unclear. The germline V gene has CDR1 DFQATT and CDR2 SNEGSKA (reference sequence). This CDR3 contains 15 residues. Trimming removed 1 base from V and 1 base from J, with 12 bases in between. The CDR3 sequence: CSARVWLRGTDTQYF. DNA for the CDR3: TGCAGTGCTAGAGTCTGGCTTAGGGGCACAGATACGCAGTATTTT.

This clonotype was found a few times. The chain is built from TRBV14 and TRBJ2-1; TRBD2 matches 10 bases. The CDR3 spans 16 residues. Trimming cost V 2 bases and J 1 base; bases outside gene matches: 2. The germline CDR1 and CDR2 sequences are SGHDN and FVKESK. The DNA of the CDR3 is TGTGCCAGCAGCCAACATAGCGGGAGGTCCTACAATGAGCAGTTCTTC. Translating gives CASSQHSGRSYNEQFF.

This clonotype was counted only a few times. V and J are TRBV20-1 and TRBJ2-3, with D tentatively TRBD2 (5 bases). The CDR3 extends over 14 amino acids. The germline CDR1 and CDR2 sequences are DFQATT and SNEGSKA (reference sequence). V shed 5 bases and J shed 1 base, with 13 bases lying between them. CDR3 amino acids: CSAPGKERTDTQYF. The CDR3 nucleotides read TGCAGTGCTCCCGGGAAGGAGCGCACAGATACGCAGTATTTT.

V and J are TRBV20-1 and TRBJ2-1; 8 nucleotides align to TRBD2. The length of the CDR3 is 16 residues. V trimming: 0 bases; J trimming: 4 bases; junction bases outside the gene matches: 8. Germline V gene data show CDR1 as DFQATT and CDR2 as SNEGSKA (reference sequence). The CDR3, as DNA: TGCAGTGCTAGAGATCGAGCGGGAGAGGTTTACAATGAGCAGTTCTTC. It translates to CSARDRAGEVYNEQFF.

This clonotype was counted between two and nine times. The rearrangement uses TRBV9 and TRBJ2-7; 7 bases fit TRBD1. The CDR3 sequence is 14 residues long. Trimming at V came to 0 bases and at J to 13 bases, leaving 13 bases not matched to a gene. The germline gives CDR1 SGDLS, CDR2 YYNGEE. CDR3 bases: TGTGCCAGCAGCGTAGACCCCGGGACAGAGCATCCCTACTTC. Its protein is CASSVDPGTEHPYF.

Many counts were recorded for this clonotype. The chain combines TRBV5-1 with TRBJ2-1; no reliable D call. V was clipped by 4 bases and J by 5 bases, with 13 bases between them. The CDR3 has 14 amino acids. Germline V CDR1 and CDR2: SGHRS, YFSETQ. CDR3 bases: TGCGCCAGCAGCCCTTCCTCGCTAAACAATGAGCAGTTCTTC. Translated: CASSPSSLNNEQFF. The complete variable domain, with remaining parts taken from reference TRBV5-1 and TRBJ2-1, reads KAGVTQTPRYLIKTRGQQVTLSCSPISGHRSVSWYQQTPGQGLQFLFEYFSETQRNKGNFPGRFSGRQFSNSRSEMNVSTLELGDSALYLCASSPSSLNNEQFFGPGTRLTVL.

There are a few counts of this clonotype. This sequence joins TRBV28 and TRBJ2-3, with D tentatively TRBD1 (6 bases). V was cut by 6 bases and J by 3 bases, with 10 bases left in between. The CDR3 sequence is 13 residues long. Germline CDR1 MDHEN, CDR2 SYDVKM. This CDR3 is CASRSQGTDTQYF. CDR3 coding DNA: TGTGCCAGCAGAAGCCAGGGGACAGATACGCAGTATTTT.

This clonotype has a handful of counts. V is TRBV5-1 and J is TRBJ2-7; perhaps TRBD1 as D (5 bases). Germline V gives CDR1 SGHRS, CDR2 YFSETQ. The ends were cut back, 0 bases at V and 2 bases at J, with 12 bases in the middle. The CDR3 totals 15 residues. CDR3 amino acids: CASSLVLGLAYEQYF. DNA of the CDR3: TGCGCCAGCAGCTTGGTTTTGGGGCTCGCCTACGAGCAGTACTTC.

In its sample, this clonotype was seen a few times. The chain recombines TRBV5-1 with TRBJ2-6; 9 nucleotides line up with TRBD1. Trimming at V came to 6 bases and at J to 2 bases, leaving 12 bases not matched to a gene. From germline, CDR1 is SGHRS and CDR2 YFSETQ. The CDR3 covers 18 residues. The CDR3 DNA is TGCGCCAGCACCCTTGGAGGGACAGGGTTCGCTGGGGCCAACGTCCTGACTTTC. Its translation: CASTLGGTGFAGANVLTF.

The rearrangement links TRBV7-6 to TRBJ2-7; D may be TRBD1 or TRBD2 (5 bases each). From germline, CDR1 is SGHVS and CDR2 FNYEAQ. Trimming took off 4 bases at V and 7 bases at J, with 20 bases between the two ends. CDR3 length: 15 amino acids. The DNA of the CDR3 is TGTGCCAGCAGCTCGGACATACTATTCACGGGGGAGCAGTACTTC. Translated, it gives CASSSDILFTGEQYF. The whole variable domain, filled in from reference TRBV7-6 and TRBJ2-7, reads GAGVSQSPRYKVTKRGQDVALRCDPISGHVSLYWYRQALGQGPEFLTYFNYEAQQDKSGLPNDRFSAERPEGSISTLTIQRTEQRDSAMYRCASSSDILFTGEQYFGPGTRLTVT.

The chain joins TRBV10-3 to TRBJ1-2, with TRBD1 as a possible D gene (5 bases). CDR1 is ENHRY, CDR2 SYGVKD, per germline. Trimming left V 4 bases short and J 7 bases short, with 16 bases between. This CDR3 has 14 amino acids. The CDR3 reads CAISVREGYGGYTF. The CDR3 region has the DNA TGTGCCATCAGTGTCAGGGAGGGGTATGGTGGCTACACCTTC.

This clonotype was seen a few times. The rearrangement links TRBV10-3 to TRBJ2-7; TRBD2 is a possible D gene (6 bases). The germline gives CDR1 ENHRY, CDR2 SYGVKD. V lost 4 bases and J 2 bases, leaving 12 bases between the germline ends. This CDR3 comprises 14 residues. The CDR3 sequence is CAISGGSGTYEQYF. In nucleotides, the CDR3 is TGTGCCATCAGTGGCGGTAGCGGTACCTACGAGCAGTACTTC.

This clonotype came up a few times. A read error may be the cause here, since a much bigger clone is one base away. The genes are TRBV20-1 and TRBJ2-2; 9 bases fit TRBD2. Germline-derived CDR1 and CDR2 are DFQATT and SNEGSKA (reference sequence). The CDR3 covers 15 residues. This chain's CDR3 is CVWGGRALDTGELFF. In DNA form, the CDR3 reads TGCGTTTGGGGCGGGAGGGCCCTTGACACCGGGGAGCTGTTTTTT.

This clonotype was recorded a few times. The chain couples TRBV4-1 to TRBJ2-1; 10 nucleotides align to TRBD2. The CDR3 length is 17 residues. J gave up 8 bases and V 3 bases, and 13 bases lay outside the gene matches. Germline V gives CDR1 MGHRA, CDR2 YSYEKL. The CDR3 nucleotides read TGCGCCAGCAGCCATCCAACTAGCGGGATGTTATCGCATGAGCAGTTCTTC. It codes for CASSHPTSGMLSHEQFF.